These 29 T cell receptor beta chains share one sample of origin, sequenced in a study of blood T cell repertoires in COVID-19. Libraries were prepared by immunoSEQ multiplex PCR; TCRdb keeps only in-frame clonotypes and omits some of them. The sample lists under 110,000 clones; over 60% were seen once. Sequenced material: peripheral blood. Every receptor here comes from a man older than 75 with COVID-19, enrolled during active disease.

The chain joins TRBV27 to TRBJ2-7; 9 bases match TRBD2. The V and J ends lost 2 bases and 2 bases, in that order; junction bases with no gene match: 4. CDR1 and CDR2 from the germline V gene are MNHEY and SMNVEV (reference sequence). The CDR3 extends over 15 amino acids. In DNA form, the CDR3 reads TGTGCCAGCAGTTTAAGGGCGGGAGGGCCCTACGAGCAGTACTTC. Translation gives CASSLRAGGPYEQYF.

This clone was recorded a few times. The rearrangement links TRBV11-2 to TRBJ2-5; perhaps TRBD2 as D (5 bases). V lost 3 bases and J lost 5, with 22 bases in between. Germline V gene data show CDR1 as SGHAT and CDR2 as FQNNGV. The CDR3 loop spans 17 amino acids. The CDR3: CASSFPPGSGILETQYF. CDR3 nucleotides: TGTGCCAGCAGCTTCCCCCCGGGGAGCGGCATTCTGGAGACCCAGTACTTC.

This rearrangement joins TRBV7-2 to TRBJ1-2; TRBD1 matches at 7 bases. CDR1 SGHTA and CDR2 FQGNSA come from the germline V gene. The CDR3 contains 13 residues. Trimming cost V 5 bases and J 8 bases; bases outside gene matches: 8. The CDR3 nucleotides are TGTGCCAGCAGCCTCGACAGGGATTTGGGCTACACCTTC. Its translation is CASSLDRDLGYTF.

V is TRBV27 and J is TRBJ1-1; D not certain. Germline assignment: CDR1 MNHEY and CDR2 SMNVEV (reference sequence). This CDR3 comprises 11 residues. Trimming took off 7 bases at V and 1 base at J, with 4 bases between the two ends. For the CDR3, the DNA is TGTGCCAGCATGAGGAACACTGAAGCTTTCTTT. Protein: CASMRNTEAFF.

The rearrangement links TRBV7-2 to TRBJ2-3; D might be TRBD2 (6 bases). The CDR3 has 15 residues. Trimming shortened V by 1 base and J by 2 bases, and 10 bases separated the two germline ends. CDR1 is SGHTA and CDR2 is FQGNSA in the germline V gene. The CDR3 region is CASSLGTTLTDTQYF. In DNA, the CDR3 is TGTGCCAGCAGCTTAGGGACTACCCTCACAGATACGCAGTATTTT.

This chain connects TRBV29-1 to TRBJ2-7, with TRBD2 identical over 7 bases. V trimming: 4 bases; J trimming: 6 bases; junction bases outside the gene matches: 6. CDR1 and CDR2 from the germline V gene are SQVTM and ANQGSEA. CDR3 length: 12 residues. CDR3 coding DNA: TGCAGCGTTGTGCGGGGGACCGGCGAGCAGTACTTC. It yields the protein CSVVRGTGEQYF.

The chain employs TRBV23-1 and TRBJ2-7; 7 nucleotides line up with TRBD1. TRBV23-1 is placed among ORFs of uncertain function. This CDR3 has 14 amino acids. Trimming removed 3 bases from V and 3 bases from J; junction bases left unmatched: 5. For the CDR3, the DNA is TGCGCCAGCAGTCATGTGGCAGGGGGCTACGAGCAGTACTTC. Its protein product is CASSHVAGGYEQYF.

The chain uses TRBV7-2 and TRBJ2-3; D ambiguous. Germline CDR1 SGHTA, CDR2 FQGNSA. This CDR3 spans 12 amino acids. The V and J ends lost 6 bases and 5 bases respectively, with 9 bases between them. DNA for the CDR3: TGTGCCAGCAGACTGACACGAGATACGCAGTATTTT. It translates to CASRLTRDTQYF.

The chain combines TRBV25-1 with TRBJ2-7; D is ambiguous. The CDR3 is 15 residues long. V lost 4 bases, J lost 0 bases, and 13 bases lay in between. The V gene's germline CDR1 is MGHDK and CDR2 SYGVNS. CDR3 DNA: TGTGCCAGCAGTGCGCAGGTGACACCCTCCTACGAGCAGTACTTC. Encoded protein: CASSAQVTPSYEQYF.

This rearrangement joins TRBV7-2 to TRBJ2-5, with 8 bases that match TRBD1. The CDR3 is 14 residues long. After removal of 5 bases from V and 7 bases from J, the junction contained 9 bases not matched to a gene. Germline V gives CDR1 SGHTA, CDR2 FQGNSA. CDR3 loop: CASSLRDRPGTQYF. The CDR3 DNA sequence: TGTGCCAGCAGCCTTAGGGACAGGCCCGGGACCCAGTACTTC.

This chain uses TRBV30 with TRBJ2-3; D may be TRBD1 (6 bases). Trimming took 3 bases from V and 0 from J, leaving 13 bases between them. Germline V gene data show CDR1 as GTSNPN and CDR2 as SVGIG (reference sequence). This CDR3 contains 15 residues. The CDR3, as DNA: TGTGCCTGGAGCGGGTCGGGACATAGCACAGATACGCAGTATTTT. Its protein is CAWSGSGHSTDTQYF.

The chain carries TRBV10-1 and TRBJ1-2; 7 bases fit TRBD1. The CDR3 spans 13 residues. V lost 6 bases to trimming and J lost 2 bases; unmatched junction nucleotides: 3. Germline assignment: CDR1 WNHNN and CDR2 SYGVQD (reference sequence). CDR3 residues: CASSQGQNYGYTF. The CDR3 DNA reads as TGCGCCAGCAGCCAGGGACAGAACTATGGCTACACCTTC.

This clone was recorded only once. The chain carries TRBV14 and TRBJ1-4; D unresolved. The germline V gene encodes CDR1 SGHDN and CDR2 FVKESK. The CDR3 consists of 12 residues. The ends were cut back, 5 bases at V and 3 bases at J, with 4 bases in the middle. The CDR3 here is CASSSANEKLFF. DNA of the CDR3: TGTGCCAGCAGCTCGGCTAATGAAAAACTGTTTTTT.

The chain has TRBV19 and TRBJ1-2, with D possibly TRBD1 on 6 matching bases. CDR3 size: 15 residues. Germline CDR1 reads LNHDA; CDR2 reads SQIVND (reference sequence). V lost 9 bases to trimming and J lost 6 bases, with 23 bases between them. CDR3 DNA: TGTGCCAGCAGTCGTCCCTCTAACAGGGTGGATGGCTACACCTTC. Translating it yields CASSRPSNRVDGYTF.

The V gene is TRBV9, the J gene TRBJ2-7; TRBD1 matches 10 bases. The CDR3 consists of 14 residues. Germline values: CDR1 SGDLS, CDR2 YYNGEE. Trimming at V came to 2 bases and at J to 5 bases, leaving 4 bases not matched to a gene. In DNA form, the CDR3 reads TGTGCCAGCAGCGTTGAAGGACAGGGGGACGAGCAGTACTTC. As protein: CASSVEGQGDEQYF.

This rearrangement joins TRBV7-8 to TRBJ2-3; 12 bases agree with TRBD2. With V trimmed by 1 base and J by 4 bases, 6 bases remained unmatched. Germline CDR1 SGHVS, CDR2 FQNEAQ. This CDR3 contains 17 residues. The CDR3 sequence is CASSLGLAGGPADTQYF. CDR3 nucleotides: TGTGCCAGCAGCTTAGGCCTAGCGGGAGGGCCAGCAGATACGCAGTATTTT.

The V call is TRBV27, the J call TRBJ2-7; the match to TRBD1 covers 7 bases. The germline gives CDR1 MNHEY, CDR2 SMNVEV (reference sequence). With V trimmed by 2 bases and J by 7 bases, 14 bases remained unmatched. There are 16 residues in the CDR3. The CDR3 sequence is CASSLGPFRGRSEQYF. The DNA of the CDR3 is TGTGCCAGCAGTTTAGGCCCCTTTAGGGGGCGATCAGAGCAGTACTTC.

V gene TRBV6-5 combines with J gene TRBJ1-2; 9 bases align to TRBD1. This CDR3 comprises 13 residues. V shed 8 bases and J 8 bases; nucleotides not matched to a gene: 9. Germline V gene lookup returns CDR1 MNHEY and CDR2 SVGAGI. CDR3 sequence: CASLTTGGMGYTF. CDR3 bases: TGTGCCAGCTTGACGACAGGGGGAATGGGCTACACCTTC.

On this clone: This specimen includes other DNA sequences encoding the same CDR3. CDR3: CASRETQGGNTEAFF. In DNA form, the CDR3 reads TGTGCCAGCAGGGAGACACAGGGCGGGAACACTGAAGCTTTCTTT. The chain combines TRBV2 with TRBJ1-1; D perhaps matches TRBD1 (6 bases). The CDR3 runs 15 residues. V was clipped by 6 bases and J by 1 base, with 15 bases between them. Germline V gene data show CDR1 as SNHLY and CDR2 as FYNNEI.

The chain has TRBV27 and TRBJ2-2, with TRBD2 as a possible D gene (5 bases). Trimming took off 2 bases at V and 3 bases at J, with 10 bases between the two ends. CDR1 and CDR2 (germline): MNHEY, SMNVEV (reference sequence). The CDR3 totals 15 residues. The CDR3 sequence is CASSLSYSDTGELFF. As DNA, the CDR3 is TGTGCCAGCAGTTTAAGCTATAGCGACACCGGGGAGCTGTTTTTT.

This chain links TRBV3-1 (or the pseudogene TRBV3-2) with TRBJ2-1; tentatively, D is TRBD2 (5 bases). The ends were cut back, 0 bases at V and 1 base at J, with 22 bases in the middle. Per the germline V gene, CDR1 is LGHDT and CDR2 is YNNKEL (reference sequence). The CDR3 has 20 residues. DNA for the CDR3: TGTGCCAGCAGCCAAGATAAAGAGCGGCTAGCAGGTTATTCCTACAATGAGCAGTTCTTC. Its protein is CASSQDKERLAGYSYNEQFF.

This clone was picked up one time. CDR3 in amino acids: CASSPGTFLYNEQFF. Written as DNA, the CDR3 is TGCGCCAGCAGCCCCGGGACTTTTCTCTACAATGAGCAGTTCTTC. This chain connects TRBV4-1 to TRBJ2-1; D perhaps matches TRBD2 (6 bases). This CDR3 region has 15 residues. CDR1 MGHRA and CDR2 YSYEKL come from the germline V gene. With 4 bases removed from V and 3 bases from J, the gap between germline ends came to 13 bases.

The genes are TRBV2 and TRBJ1-5, with D hard to call. The CDR3 is 13 residues long. CDR1 SNHLY and CDR2 FYNNEI come from the germline V gene. Trimming removed 3 bases at V and 8 bases at J, with 11 bases between. The CDR3 DNA is TGTGCCAGCAGTGACGGGGTTCTCGAGCCCCAGCATTTT. This encodes CASSDGVLEPQHF.

This clone appeared a single time. The chain combines TRBV7-2 with TRBJ2-1; 10 bases match TRBD2. The CDR3 length is 15 residues. Germline CDR1 reads SGHTA; CDR2 reads FQGNSA. V lost 4 bases to trimming and J lost 8 bases; unmatched junction nucleotides: 8. In nucleotides, the CDR3 is TGTGCCAGCAGCTCGCTAGCGGGAGTCTCGCATGAGCAGTTCTTC. Residues: CASSSLAGVSHEQFF.

Ten or more counts support this clone. This chain links TRBV11-3 with TRBJ2-1; 8 bases agree with TRBD1. The CDR3 contains 14 residues. Germline CDR1 SGHNT, CDR2 YENEEA. V gave up 5 bases and J gave up 8 bases; unmatched junction bases: 8. The CDR3 DNA sequence: TGTGCCAGCAGCCCGAGGACAGGGTCCGATGAGCAGTTCTTC. Its protein is CASSPRTGSDEQFF.

The chain carries TRBV6-5 and TRBJ2-7; 9 nucleotides line up with TRBD1. V lost 6 bases to trimming and J lost 3 bases; unmatched junction nucleotides: 9. CDR1 and CDR2 from the germline V gene are MNHEY and SVGAGI. There are 15 residues in the CDR3. This CDR3 is CASSRAPGQGYEQYF. DNA for the CDR3: TGTGCCAGCAGCCGCGCTCCGGGACAGGGCTACGAGCAGTACTTC.

This clone turned up a few times. V is TRBV30 and J is TRBJ1-1, with TRBD1 as a possible D gene (6 bases). CDR1 and CDR2 from the germline V gene are GTSNPN and SVGIG (reference sequence). The CDR3 loop spans 14 amino acids. Trimming took 1 base from V and 10 from J, leaving 19 bases between them. The CDR3 DNA follows: TGTGCCTGGAGTGATCAGATCGGGGGGCGCGCAGCTTTCTTT. It codes for CAWSDQIGGRAAFF.

The V and J genes are TRBV19 and TRBJ1-2; 9 bases match TRBD1. Germline V gene data show CDR1 as LNHDA and CDR2 as SQIVND (reference sequence). The ends lost 6 bases at V and 4 bases at J; junction bases unmatched: 9. CDR3 size: 15 residues. This CDR3 is CASRPSGTGSYGYTF. CDR3 in DNA: TGTGCCAGTAGACCCTCCGGGACAGGGTCCTATGGCTACACCTTC. Together with reference TRBV19 and TRBJ1-2, the CDR3 gives the full variable domain: DGGITQSPKYLFRKEGQNVTLSCEQNLNHDAMYWYRQDPGQGLRLIYYSQIVNDFQKGDIAEGYSVSREKKESFPLTVTSAQKNPTAFYLCASRPSGTGSYGYTFGSGTRLTVV.

This chain joins TRBV12-3 or TRBV12-4 and TRBJ2-1, with D possibly matching TRBD2 (6 bases). CDR3 length: 11 residues. V shed 6 bases and J shed 12 bases, with 12 bases lying between them. For the CDR3, the DNA is TGTGCCAGCAGCCGATTGGGGGGGCAGTTCTTC. This encodes CASSRLGGQFF.